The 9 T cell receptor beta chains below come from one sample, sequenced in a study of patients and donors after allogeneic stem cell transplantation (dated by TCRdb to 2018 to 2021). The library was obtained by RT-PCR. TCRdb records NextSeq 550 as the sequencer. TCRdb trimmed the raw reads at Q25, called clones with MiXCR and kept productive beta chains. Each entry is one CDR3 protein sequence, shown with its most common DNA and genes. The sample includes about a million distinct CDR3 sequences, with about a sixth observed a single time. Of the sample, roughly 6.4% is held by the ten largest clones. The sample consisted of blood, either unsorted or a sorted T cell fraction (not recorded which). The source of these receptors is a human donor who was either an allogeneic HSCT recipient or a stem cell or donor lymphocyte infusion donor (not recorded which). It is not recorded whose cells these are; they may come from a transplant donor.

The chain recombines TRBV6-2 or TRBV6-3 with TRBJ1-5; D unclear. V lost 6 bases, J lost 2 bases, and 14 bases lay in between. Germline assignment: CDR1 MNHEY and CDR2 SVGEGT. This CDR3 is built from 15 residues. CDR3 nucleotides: TGTGCCAGCAGCTCTGAAGGAGGGCGCAATCAGCCCCAGCATTTT. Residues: CASSSEGGRNQPQHF.

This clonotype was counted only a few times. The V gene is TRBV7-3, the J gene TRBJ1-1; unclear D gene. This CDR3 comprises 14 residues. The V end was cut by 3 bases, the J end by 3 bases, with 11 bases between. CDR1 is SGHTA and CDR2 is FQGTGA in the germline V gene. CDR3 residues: CASSLDPVYTEAFF. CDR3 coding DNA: TGTGCCAGCAGCTTGGACCCGGTGTACACTGAAGCTTTCTTT.

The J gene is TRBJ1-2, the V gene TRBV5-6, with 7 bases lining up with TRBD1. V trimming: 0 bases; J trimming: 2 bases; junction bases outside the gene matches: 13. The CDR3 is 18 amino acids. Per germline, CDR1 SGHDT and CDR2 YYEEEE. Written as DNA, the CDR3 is TGTGCCAGCAGCTTGGAAAGTGTGGGACAGAATAAAAACTATGGCTACACCTTC. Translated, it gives CASSLESVGQNKNYGYTF.

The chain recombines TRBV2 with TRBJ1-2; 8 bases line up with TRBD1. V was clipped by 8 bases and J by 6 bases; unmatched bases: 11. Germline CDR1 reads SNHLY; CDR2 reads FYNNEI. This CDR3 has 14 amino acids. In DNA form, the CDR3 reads TGTGCCAGCGGGGGGGACAGGACGTCGGATGGCTACACCTTC. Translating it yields CASGGDRTSDGYTF.

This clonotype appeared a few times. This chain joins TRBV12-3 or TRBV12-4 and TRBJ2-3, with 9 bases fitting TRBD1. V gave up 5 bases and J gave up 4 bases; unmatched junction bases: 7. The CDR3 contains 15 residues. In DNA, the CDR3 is TGTGCCAGCAGTCGTACAGGGGGCAGGGCAGATACGCAGTATTTT. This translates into CASSRTGGRADTQYF.

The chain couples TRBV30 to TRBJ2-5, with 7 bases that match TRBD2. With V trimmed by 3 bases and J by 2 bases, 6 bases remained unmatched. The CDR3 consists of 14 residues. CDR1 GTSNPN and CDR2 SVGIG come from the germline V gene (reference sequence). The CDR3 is CAWRVLGGQETQYF. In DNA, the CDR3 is TGTGCCTGGAGAGTCCTGGGGGGGCAAGAGACCCAGTACTTC.

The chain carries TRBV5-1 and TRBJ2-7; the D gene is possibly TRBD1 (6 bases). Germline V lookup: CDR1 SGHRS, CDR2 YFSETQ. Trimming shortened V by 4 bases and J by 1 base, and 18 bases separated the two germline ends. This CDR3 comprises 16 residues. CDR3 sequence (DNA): TGCGCCAGCAGCAAACGACCGGGACAAGGATCCTACGAGCAGTACTTC. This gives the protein CASSKRPGQGSYEQYF.

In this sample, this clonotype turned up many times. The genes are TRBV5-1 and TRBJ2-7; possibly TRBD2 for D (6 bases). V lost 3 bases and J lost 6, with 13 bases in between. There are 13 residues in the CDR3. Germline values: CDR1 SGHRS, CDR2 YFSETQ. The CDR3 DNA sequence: TGCGCCAGCAGCTCCAAGTTGGGAGGCGAGCAGTACTTC. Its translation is CASSSKLGGEQYF.

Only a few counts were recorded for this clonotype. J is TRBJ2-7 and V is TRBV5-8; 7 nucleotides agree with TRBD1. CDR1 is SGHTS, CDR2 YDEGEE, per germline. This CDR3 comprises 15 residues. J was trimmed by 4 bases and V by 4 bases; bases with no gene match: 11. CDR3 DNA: TGTGCCAGCAGCGGCTTAGGGGGCAACTTTTACGAGCAGTACTTC. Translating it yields CASSGLGGNFYEQYF.